This T cell receptor beta chain came from a study of blood T cell repertoires in COVID-19. Study overall: Donors in the United States, Italy and Spain gave samples during acute or convalescent COVID-19.

This table comes from immunoSEQ multiplex PCR, and its TCRdb copy is limited to in-frame clones, with some not included. Among about 170,000 clones listed, approximately 81% were seen once. The CDR3 consists of 15 residues. Trimming removed 4 bases at V and 2 bases at J, with 11 bases between. The germline gives CDR1 SNHLY, CDR2 FYNNEI. V gene TRBV2 combines with J gene TRBJ2-2, with a weak D call TRBD1 (6 bases). The source is a woman in her 70s with COVID-19, enrolled during active disease. The specimen was peripheral blood. The DNA of the CDR3 is TGTGCCAGCAGTGTAAAACAGGGAAACACCGGGGAGCTGTTTTTT. Encoded protein: CASSVKQGNTGELFF. The full variable domain, with the rest looked up from reference TRBV2 and TRBJ2-2, is EPEVTQTPSHQVTQMGQEVILRCVPISNHLYFYWYRQILGQKVEFLVSFYNNEISEKSEIFDDQFSVERPDGSNFTLKIRSTKLEDSAMYFCASSVKQGNTGELFFGEGSRLTVL.